This T cell receptor beta chain was sequenced during a study of blood T cell repertoires in COVID-19. The wider study: Some COVID-19 samples were acute and others convalescent; all came from the United States, Italy and Spain.

CDR1 SGHDN and CDR2 FVKESK come from the germline V gene. The length of the CDR3 is 15 residues. With 5 bases clipped from V and 4 bases from J, the junction kept 6 bases outside the gene matches. As handled by the study authors: It was from reference gene primer amplification that nucleated cell counts were estimated. Some clones are missing from TCRdb's copy, which holds only in-frame ones; the method was immunoSEQ multiplex PCR. D and trimming come from the DNA, and the V and J calls and clone size come from that table. The repertoire consists of some 110,000 clones, with around 70% occurring once and the leading ten covering about 6%.

The sample taken for sequencing was peripheral blood. This chain connects TRBV14 to TRBJ2-4; 9 bases map to TRBD1. This TCR derives from a man of 80 years or more with COVID-19, enrolled during active disease. CDR3 nucleotide sequence: TGTGCCAGCAGCGGGGGCGGGACAGGGAAAAACATTCAGTACTTC. It codes for CASSGGGTGKNIQYF. The variable domain in full, with the rest retrieved from reference TRBV14 and TRBJ2-4, is EAGVTQFPSHSVIEKGQTVTLRCDPISGHDNLYWYRRVMGKEIKFLLHFVKESKQDESGMPNNRFLAERTGGTYSTLKVQPAELEDSGVYFCASSGGGTGKNIQYFGAGTRLSVL.